The subject of this entry is one TCR beta chain. This clonotype was recorded many times. The clone's antigen remains unknown. No quality values exist for individual bases; no much larger clone is one base distant. Any patient with an uncontrolled infection, another autoimmune disease, pregnancy or lactation was excluded. Diagnoses were based on clinical symptoms, serum thyroxine and TRAb, thyroid ultrasound and orbital computed tomography. Total RNA was extracted with Trizol reagent, and quality was checked on an Agilent 2100 Bioanalyzer. In the germline V gene, CDR1 corresponds to LGHNA and CDR2 to YNFKEQ. Trimming removed 0 bases from V and 4 bases from J, leaving 4 bases between the germline ends. Its CDR3 holds 14 amino acids, cysteine through phenylalanine. Kept here is only the CDR3 DNA, which spans 42 bases and is read in frame from base 1. The sample belongs to a study of T cells in Graves' hyperthyroidism and ophthalmopathy (dated by TCRdb to between 2019 and 2020). Regarding the complete study: A discovery cohort of 95 to 100 patients, roughly 45 with Graves' ophthalmopathy and under 60 with stable Graves' hyperthyroidism, was used to find distinguishing TCR V-J signatures. TCR Vbeta CDR3 sequencing of approximately 140 peripheral blood samples (over 40 ophthalmopathy, about 80 hyperthyroidism and some 17 progressor patients) is reported in the paper. The roughly 91 discovery patients were randomly divided into training and test sets at a 7:3 ratio. Once sampling was done, hyperthyroidism patients were given methimazole at a starting dose of 30 mg daily, whereas ophthalmopathy patients were given high-dose intravenous methylprednisolone. Whether ophthalmopathy could be predicted prospectively was tested in an independent validation cohort made up of 18 to 20 hyperthyroidism patients plus 17 patients who later progressed to ophthalmopathy. Thyroid tissue and blood T-cell repertoires from more than five Graves' hyperthyroidism patients were also compared in the study.

Summary of the overall study and its limitations: Most expanded thyroid clonotypes (frequency above 0.001) were also found in blood, which suggests that blood repertoires may mirror thyroid immune responses. In validation, progression to ophthalmopathy was predicted by the model with almost 71% sensitivity and 72% to 85% specificity, a median of about 6 months before onset. A 13 V-J signature model separated ophthalmopathy from stable hyperthyroidism, with nearly 90% sensitivity and 81.08% specificity in cross-validation and 80%/75% in testing. No statistical method was used to fix the sample size in advance, and group allocation was not hidden from the investigators.

Amplification of TCR beta CDR3 regions was carried out from RNA transcripts. The first round of RT-PCR for the TCR CDR3 was performed with the HTBI primer set and the Qiagen OneStep RT-PCR kit. Libraries were constructed in a second round of multiplex PCR, after which size selection and purification were performed. Libraries were sequenced paired-end with 100 bp reads on an Illumina HiSeq2000. Regarding the original processing steps: SOAPnuke was used to process the raw data, with reads discarded if the reads contained adapters or uncalled bases, had a mean Phred below 15, or lacked an exact constant-primer or identifier match. High-quality paired reads were merged with COPE v1.2.5, and unique nucleotide sequences were defined as clonotypes. MiTCR v1.1 was used to align clonotypes to the IMGT TRBV, TRBD and TRBJ reference segments. The analysis included only V-J combinations with a frequency above 0.0001, which together covered more than 99% of the repertoires. The TCS score was defined as F50 (clonal expansion) divided by E x V (chaos), with BLOSUM62-based TCRdist calculated between CDR3 peptides within each V-J. Welch's t-statistics and random forest reduced just over 500 V-J features to under 15, which were used in a naive Bayes classifier (R e1071). Thyroid-blood repertoire similarity was quantified with the Morisita-Horn index. Starting from the raw public reads, TCRdb applied fastp trimming at Q25, assembled clones with MiXCR and retained in-frame beta chains. Rows with one shared CDR3 protein collapse into an entry with the most common genes and DNA. In this record, the V and J calls reflect TCRdb's handling and not the investigators' own analysis. The sample table contains roughly 510,000 distinct CDR3 sequences; only one count was recorded for 35% to 50% of them. Roughly 45% of the sample belongs to the ten largest clones.

Material: peripheral blood or thyroid tissue (not recorded which). The sequence joins TRBV4-2 to TRBJ1-6, with no confident D gene call. The sequence came from an adult woman with Graves' disease, either hyperthyroidism or ophthalmopathy (not recorded which). At the DNA level, the sequence is TGTGCCAGCAGCCAAGAGCCGTATAATTCACCCCTCCACTTT. This is translated as CASSQEPYNSPLHF.